These T cell receptor beta chains were read from a single sample in a study of T cells in Graves' hyperthyroidism and ophthalmopathy. TCRdb re-derived calls from the multiplex PCR reads in MiXCR, one entry per CDR3 protein. This table holds 400,000 or so distinct CDR3 sequences, 11% to 15% found once. Sequencing was done on a sample of blood. These receptors were collected from a man aged 45 to 65 with Graves' ophthalmopathy. The CDR3 runs from the conserved cysteine through the conserved F or W. The order of the fields is J gene, clone size, V gene, D gene, CDR3 DNA, CDR3 protein. A D gene is named only where the DNA matches it firmly. Part of the rows lack a size; the others show once, few, many or a class for expanded clones.

TRBJ2-3 | many | TRBV2 | TRBD1 | TGTGCCAGCAGCGGTCGTACAGGGGCAGATACGCAGTATTTT | CASSGRTGADTQYF
TRBJ2-1 | many | TRBV7-2 | TRBD1 | TGTGCCAGCAGCTCGGGACAGTTGGATGAGCAGTTCTTC | CASSSGQLDEQFF
TRBJ1-1 | NA | TRBV7-9 | TRBD1 | TGTGCCAGCAGTCGGACAGGGGGCGCGAAGAACACTAAAGCTTTCTTT | CASSRTGGAKNTKAFF
TRBJ2-3 | many | TRBV13 | NA | TGTGCCAGCAGCTTTCGAGGCACAGATACGCAGTATTTT | CASSFRGTDTQYF
TRBJ1-3 | few | TRBV20-1 | NA | TGCAGTGCTAAAGCTTTCCCCGCTTCCGATCCTCGGACGCCGTTCTCTGGAAACACCATATATTTT | CSAKAFPASDPRTPFSGNTIYF
TRBJ2-2 | few | TRBV6-2/TRBV6-3 | NA | TGTGCCAGCAGCCACCTCGGGCGGGAGAACACCGGGGAGCTGTTTTTT | CASSHLGRENTGELFF
TRBJ2-3 | many | TRBV6-6 | TRBD2 | TGTGCCAGCAGTTACTCTGGGTTTAGCGGGAGTACAGATACGCAGTATTTT | CASSYSGFSGSTDTQYF
TRBJ2-7 | many | TRBV30 | TRBD1 | TGTGCCTGGAGCCCACAGGGGAAGCAGTACTTC | CAWSPQGKQYF
TRBJ2-1 | many | TRBV20-1 | TRBD2 | TGCAGTGCTAGAGTTATTAGCGGGAGGCGCTCCTACAATGAGCAGTTCTTC | CSARVISGRRSYNEQFF
TRBJ2-3 | once | TRBV10-2 | TRBD2 | TGCGCCAGCAGACTAGCGGGAGATACAGATACGCAGTATTTT | CASRLAGDTDTQYF
TRBJ1-1 | few | TRBV6-5 | NA | TGTGCCAGCAGTTTGCTCGGATTGGGCACTGAAGCTTTCTTT | CASSLLGLGTEAFF
TRBJ2-1 | NA | TRBV12-3/TRBV12-4 | TRBD1 | TGTGCCAGTATCCCTGACAGGGGGTTATACAATGAGCAGTTCTTC | CASIPDRGLYNEQFF
TRBJ2-1 | few | TRBV10-3 | TRBD2 | TGTGCCATCAGTGAGATTAGCGGGAGTTCTAATGAGCAGTTCTTC | CAISEISGSSNEQFF
TRBJ2-1 | once | TRBV6-1 | NA | TGTGCCAGCAGTGGGGGGGGGGACAACCTCTACAATGAGCAGTTCTTC | CASSGGGDNLYNEQFF
TRBJ1-5 | NA | TRBV27 | NA | TGTGCCAGCATAATCCAGGACGCTCGGGGCAATCAGCCCCAGCATTTT | CASIIQDARGNQPQHF
TRBJ2-7 | NA | TRBV12-3/TRBV12-4 | TRBD1 | TGTGCCGGCGGGACAGGGGACGAGCAGTACTTC | CAGGTGDEQYF
TRBJ2-3 | NA | TRBV15 | TRBD1 | TGTGCCACCAGCACTTCGGGACAGGGAACAGATACGCAGTATTTT | CATSTSGQGTDTQYF
TRBJ1-1 | NA | TRBV10-3 | TRBD1 | TGTGCCATCAGTGGGATACAGGGGGGGAACACTGAAGCTTTCTTT | CAISGIQGGNTEAFF
TRBJ2-7 | many | TRBV7-3 | NA | TGTGCCAGCAGCTTAGGTTCCCAGCGGGAGCAGTACTTC | CASSLGSQREQYF
TRBJ2-3 | many | TRBV5-1 | NA | TGCGCCAGTGGAGGGCCTAGCACAGATACGCAGTATTTT | CASGGPSTDTQYF
TRBJ2-1 | many | TRBV28 | TRBD2 | TGTGCCAGCAGTTCCCCCCGGACTAGCAGCAATGAGCAGTTCTTC | CASSSPRTSSNEQFF
TRBJ2-3 | many | TRBV5-1 | TRBD2 | TGCGCCAGCAGCTTGATCGGACTAGCGGGAGGGCCTGATACGCAGTATTTT | CASSLIGLAGGPDTQYF
TRBJ2-1 | NA | TRBV19 | NA | TGTGCCAGTAGTATAGGGCTTGCGAGCTCCTACAATGAGCAGTTCTTC | CASSIGLASSYNEQFF
TRBJ2-3 | NA | TRBV11-1 | TRBD2 | TGCGCCAGCACCCGTGCTAGCGGGGGGGGAGATACGCAGTATTTT | CASTRASGGGDTQYF
TRBJ2-7 | many | TRBV5-4 | NA | TGTGCCAGCAGCTTGCAGGGACGTGCACCCTACGAGCAGTACTTC | CASSLQGRAPYEQYF
TRBJ2-7 | many | TRBV20-1 | TRBD2 | TGCAGTGCTAGTCACGGGACTAGGGCATACGAGCAGTACTTC | CSASHGTRAYEQYF
TRBJ2-7 | once | TRBV3-1 | NA | TGTGCCAGCAGCCAACGGGGTCGGGACTACGAGCAGTACTTC | CASSQRGRDYEQYF
TRBJ1-2 | many | TRBV5-1 | TRBD1 | TGCGCCAGCAGCTTGGACTCCCGGACAGGGTTGCCTGGCTACACCTTC | CASSLDSRTGLPGYTF
TRBJ1-1 | NA | TRBV20-1 | NA | TGCAGTGCTAGCCTAGGGACGGCGAACACTGAAGCTTTCTTT | CSASLGTANTEAFF
TRBJ1-4 | many | TRBV3-1 | NA | TGTGCCAGCAGCCGCATCCAGGGGAGGTCTAATGAAAAACTGTTTTTT | CASSRIQGRSNEKLFF
TRBJ2-7 | few | TRBV29-1 | TRBD2 | TGCAGCGGGGGGGGGGACGGCTACGAGCAGTACTTC | CSGGGDGYEQYF
TRBJ2-7 | many | TRBV5-6 | NA | TGTGCCAGCAGCGGGCAACAGGGATCCTACGAGCAGTACTTC | CASSGQQGSYEQYF
TRBJ1-4 | many | TRBV6-1 | NA | TGTGCCAGCAGTGGAACCAGGATCGGGGAAAAACTGTTTTTT | CASSGTRIGEKLFF
TRBJ1-2 | many | TRBV20-1 | TRBD1 | TGCAGTGCTAGAAGTCAGGGGGCGGGCGGCTACACCTTC | CSARSQGAGGYTF
TRBJ2-3 | few | TRBV20-1 | TRBD2 | TGCAGTGCTAGACGAGGGACTAGCGCAGATACGCAGTATTTT | CSARRGTSADTQYF
TRBJ1-1 | NA | TRBV19 | TRBD1 | TGTGCCAGTAGTATTTCCCCCGCAGGGGGGAACACTGAAGCTTTCTTT | CASSISPAGGNTEAFF
TRBJ2-7 | many | TRBV12-3/TRBV12-4 | TRBD1 | TGTGCCAGCAGGTCCGGGACAGGAACCTACGAGCAGTACTTC | CASRSGTGTYEQYF
TRBJ2-2 | many | TRBV5-1 | NA | TGCGCCAGCAGCTTGGGTGGTGTAACCGGGGAGCTGTTTTTT | CASSLGGVTGELFF
TRBJ2-1 | many | TRBV11-3 | TRBD1 | TGTGCCAGCAGCTTAGATCAGGGACAGCGCAATGAGCAGTTCTTC | CASSLDQGQRNEQFF
TRBJ1-2 | few | TRBV7-2 | TRBD1 | TGTGCCAGCAGCTTAGTAGCCAGGGGGAAATATGGCTACACCTTC | CASSLVARGKYGYTF
TRBJ2-5 | many | TRBV12-3/TRBV12-4 | TRBD1 | TGTGCCAGCAGTTTAGGGACAGGGGATGAACAAGAGACCCAGTACTTC | CASSLGTGDEQETQYF
TRBJ2-7 | NA | TRBV4-2 | NA | TGTGCCAGCAGCCAAGATTCGGGACCCATGGTCTACGAGCAGTACTTC | CASSQDSGPMVYEQYF
TRBJ1-2 | NA | TRBV14 | NA | TGTGCCAGCAGCCAAACGGACAGTCGGGGCTACACCTTC | CASSQTDSRGYTF
TRBJ2-3 | many | TRBV2 | TRBD2 | TGTGCCAGCAGGGGGGGACTAGCTCCAGATACGCAGTATTTT | CASRGGLAPDTQYF
TRBJ2-1 | few | TRBV29-1 | NA | TGCAGCGTTGCTAGGGGGTCGTACAATGAGCAGTTCTTC | CSVARGSYNEQFF
TRBJ2-1 | NA | TRBV10-3 | NA | TGTGCCATCGGTGGTCGGGCGCTCGGGAAACTCGATGAGCAGTTCTTC | CAIGGRALGKLDEQFF
TRBJ2-7 | many | TRBV7-9 | NA | TGTGCCAGCCGAGAGTCTAGCAGGAACGAGCAGTACTTC | CASRESSRNEQYF